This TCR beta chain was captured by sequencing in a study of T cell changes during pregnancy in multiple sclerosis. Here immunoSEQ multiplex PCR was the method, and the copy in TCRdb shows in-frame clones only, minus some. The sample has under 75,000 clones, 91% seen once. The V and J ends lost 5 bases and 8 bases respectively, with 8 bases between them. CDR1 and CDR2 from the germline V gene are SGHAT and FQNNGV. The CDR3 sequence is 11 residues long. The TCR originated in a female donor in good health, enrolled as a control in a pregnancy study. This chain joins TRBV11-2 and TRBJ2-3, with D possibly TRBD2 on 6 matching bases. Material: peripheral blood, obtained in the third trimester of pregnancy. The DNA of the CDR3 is TGTGCCAGCAGCCCACTAGCTACGCAGTATTTT. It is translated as CASSPLATQYF. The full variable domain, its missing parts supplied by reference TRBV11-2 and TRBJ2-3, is EAGVAQSPRYKIIEKRQSVAFWCNPISGHATLYWYQQILGQGPKLLIQFQNNGVVDDSQLPKDRFSAERLKGVDSTLKIQPAKLEDSAVYLCASSPLATQYFGPGTRLTVL.